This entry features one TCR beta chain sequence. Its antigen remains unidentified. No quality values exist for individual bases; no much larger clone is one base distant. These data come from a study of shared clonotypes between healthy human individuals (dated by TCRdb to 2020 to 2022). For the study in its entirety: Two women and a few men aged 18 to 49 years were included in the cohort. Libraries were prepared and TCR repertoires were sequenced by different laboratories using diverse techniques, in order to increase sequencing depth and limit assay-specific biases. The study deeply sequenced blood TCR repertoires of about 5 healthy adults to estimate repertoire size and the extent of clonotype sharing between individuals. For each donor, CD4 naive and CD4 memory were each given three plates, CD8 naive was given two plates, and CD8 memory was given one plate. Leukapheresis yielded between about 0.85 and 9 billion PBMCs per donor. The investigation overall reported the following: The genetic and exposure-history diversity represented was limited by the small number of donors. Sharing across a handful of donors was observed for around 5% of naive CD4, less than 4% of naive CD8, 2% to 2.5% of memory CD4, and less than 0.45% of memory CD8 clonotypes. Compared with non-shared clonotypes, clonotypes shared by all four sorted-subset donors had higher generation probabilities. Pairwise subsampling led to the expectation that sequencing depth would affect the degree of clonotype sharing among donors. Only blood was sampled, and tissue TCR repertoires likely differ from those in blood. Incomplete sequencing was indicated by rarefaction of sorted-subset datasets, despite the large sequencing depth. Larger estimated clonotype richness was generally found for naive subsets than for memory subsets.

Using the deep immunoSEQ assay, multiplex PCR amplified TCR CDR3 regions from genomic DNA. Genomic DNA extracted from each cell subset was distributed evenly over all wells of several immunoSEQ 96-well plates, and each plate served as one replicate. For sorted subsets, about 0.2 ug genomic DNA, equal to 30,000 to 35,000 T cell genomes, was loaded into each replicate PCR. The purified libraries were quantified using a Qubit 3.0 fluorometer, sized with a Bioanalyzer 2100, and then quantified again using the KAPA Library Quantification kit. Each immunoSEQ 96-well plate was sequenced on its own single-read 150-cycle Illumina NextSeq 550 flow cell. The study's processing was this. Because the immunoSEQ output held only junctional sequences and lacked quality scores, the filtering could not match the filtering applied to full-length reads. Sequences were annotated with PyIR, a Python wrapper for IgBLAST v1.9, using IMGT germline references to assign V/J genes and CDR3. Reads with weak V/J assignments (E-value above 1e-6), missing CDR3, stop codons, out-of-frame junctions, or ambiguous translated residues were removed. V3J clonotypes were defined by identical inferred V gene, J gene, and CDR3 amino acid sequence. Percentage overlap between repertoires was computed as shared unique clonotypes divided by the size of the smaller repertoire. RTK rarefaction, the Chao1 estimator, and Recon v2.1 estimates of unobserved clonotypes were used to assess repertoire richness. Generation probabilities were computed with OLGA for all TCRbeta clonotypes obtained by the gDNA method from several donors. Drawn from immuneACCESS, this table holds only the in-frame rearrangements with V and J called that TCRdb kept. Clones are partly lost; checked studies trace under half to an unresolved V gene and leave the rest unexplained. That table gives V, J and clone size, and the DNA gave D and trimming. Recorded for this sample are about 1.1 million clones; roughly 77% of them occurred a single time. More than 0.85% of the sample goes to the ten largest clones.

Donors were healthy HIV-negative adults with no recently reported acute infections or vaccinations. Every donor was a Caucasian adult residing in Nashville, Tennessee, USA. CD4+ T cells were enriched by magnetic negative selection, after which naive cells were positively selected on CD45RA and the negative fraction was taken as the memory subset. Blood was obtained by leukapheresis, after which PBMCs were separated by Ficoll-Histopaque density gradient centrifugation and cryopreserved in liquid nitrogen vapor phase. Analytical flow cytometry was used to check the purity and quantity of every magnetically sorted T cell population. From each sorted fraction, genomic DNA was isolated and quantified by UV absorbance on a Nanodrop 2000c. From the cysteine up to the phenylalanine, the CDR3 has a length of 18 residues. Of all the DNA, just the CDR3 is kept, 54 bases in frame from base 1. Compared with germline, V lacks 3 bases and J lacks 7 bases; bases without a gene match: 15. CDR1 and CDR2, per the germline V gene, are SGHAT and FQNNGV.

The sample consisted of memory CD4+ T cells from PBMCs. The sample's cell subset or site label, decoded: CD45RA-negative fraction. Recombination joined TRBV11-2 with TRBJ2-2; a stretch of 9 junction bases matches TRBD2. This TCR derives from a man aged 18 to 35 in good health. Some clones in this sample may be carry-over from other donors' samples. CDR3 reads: CASSFHLASGTKFGELFF. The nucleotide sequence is TGTGCCAGCAGCTTCCACCTGGCTAGCGGGACAAAATTCGGGGAGCTGTTTTTT.